This is a list of T cell receptor beta chains from one sample in a study of control samples from healthy donors and cancer patients. Assay: immunoSEQ multiplex PCR; the TCRdb copy retains only in-frame clones and omits some. The repertoire holds more than 95,000 clones, with about 89% as singletons. The sequencing input was PBMCs. The source of these receptors is a man aged 55 to 70 with lung cancer. Each CDR3 is given without its conserved first and last residue. Fields, in order: V gene, D gene, J gene, CDR3 protein. D genes are given only for firm matches.

TRBV5-1	TRBD2	TRBJ2-4	ASSLRSGGAKNIQY
TRBV6-5	-	TRBJ1-2	ASSYLQGPNYGYT
TRBV5-4	-	TRBJ2-3	ASSLPRDSSRTDTQY
TRBV2	-	TRBJ1-6	ASSEARRYIAIGSPLH
TRBV5-1	TRBD1	TRBJ1-1	ASYQTGGSEAF
TRBV24-1	-	TRBJ1-1	ATNRQMNTEAF
TRBV12-3/TRBV12-4	-	TRBJ1-3	ASRQGAENTIY
TRBV9	TRBD2	TRBJ2-1	ASSVVSGGGNEQF
TRBV5-1	-	TRBJ2-1	ASSPEGPSSYNEQF
TRBV6-6	TRBD2	TRBJ2-3	ASSYFARGGTDTQY
TRBV5-4	-	TRBJ2-5	ASSLSVGGPFQETQY
TRBV4-1	TRBD1	TRBJ2-5	ASSQPWDRQETQY
TRBV6-5	-	TRBJ2-2	ASRPPTGELF
TRBV27	TRBD2	TRBJ2-5	ASSEGGLAGWSQETQY
TRBV14	TRBD1	TRBJ1-6	ASSQGGQGNQPLH
TRBV5-1	TRBD2	TRBJ2-5	ASSGLAGGQETQY
TRBV30	TRBD1	TRBJ1-5	AWSPRQGAHQPQH
TRBV7-9	TRBD1	TRBJ2-7	ASSLDRERSYEQY
TRBV11-2	-	TRBJ2-7	ASSQTQGYEQY
TRBV6-5	-	TRBJ2-5	ASSRTLQGSQY
TRBV6-5	-	TRBJ1-1	ASTYGLNTEAF
TRBV13	-	TRBJ2-7	ASTEMGRPYEQY
TRBV27	TRBD2	TRBJ2-1	ASSDRSSGANEQF
TRBV7-3	-	TRBJ1-2	ASSRDSSYGYT
TRBV6-6	-	TRBJ2-1	AAYVGGDSYNEQF
TRBV30	-	TRBJ1-4	AHRTEFGEKLF
TRBV6-5	-	TRBJ2-5	ASSHQETQY
TRBV3-1/TRBV3-2	-	TRBJ1-1	ASSQSRNTEAF
TRBV6-5	-	TRBJ2-3	ASSRKRTTDTQY
TRBV7-2	-	TRBJ1-2	ASSLESYGYT
TRBV6-5	-	TRBJ1-4	ASSYSRGGPNEKLF